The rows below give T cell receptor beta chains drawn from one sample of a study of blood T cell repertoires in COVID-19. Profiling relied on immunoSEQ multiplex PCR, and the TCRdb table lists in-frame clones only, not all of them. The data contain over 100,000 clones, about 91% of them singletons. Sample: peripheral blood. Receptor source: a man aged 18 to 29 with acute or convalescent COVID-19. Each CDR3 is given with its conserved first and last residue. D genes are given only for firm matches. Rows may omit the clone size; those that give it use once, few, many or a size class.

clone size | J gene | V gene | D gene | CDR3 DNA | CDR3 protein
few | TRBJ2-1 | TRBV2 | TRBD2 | TGTGCCAGCACCCGCTCTTTAGCGGGGGAGAATGAGCAGTTCTTC | CASTRSLAGENEQFF
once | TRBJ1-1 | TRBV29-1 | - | TGCAGCGTTGTAAACCCTTCCAGGGTGAACACTGAAGCTTTCTTT | CSVVNPSRVNTEAFF
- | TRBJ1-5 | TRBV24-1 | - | TGTGCCACCAGACAGACTAGCAATCAGCCCCAGCATTTT | CATRQTSNQPQHF
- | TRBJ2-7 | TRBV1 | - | TGCACCAGCAGTCCAAGGGCAGGGCCCTCCTACGAGCAGTACTTC | CTSSPRAGPSYEQYF
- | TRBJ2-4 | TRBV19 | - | TGTGCCAGTACCGATCTAGCGATAGCCAAAAACATTCAGTACTTC | CASTDLAIAKNIQYF
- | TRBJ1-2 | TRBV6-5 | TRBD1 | TGTGCCACAGGACAGGGCTATGGCTACACCTTC | CATGQGYGYTF
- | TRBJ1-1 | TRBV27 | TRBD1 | TGTGCCAGCAGTTTTGACAGGGGTGAAGCTTTCTTT | CASSFDRGEAFF
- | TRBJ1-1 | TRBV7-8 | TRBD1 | TGTGCCAGCAGCGTCAGGGGGCAGCACACTGAAGCTTTCTTT | CASSVRGQHTEAFF
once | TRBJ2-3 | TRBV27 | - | TGTGCCAGCAGTTTATTGGGGGCCGGTACGCAGTATTTT | CASSLLGAGTQYF
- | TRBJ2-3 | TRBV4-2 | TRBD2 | TGTGCCAGCCAGGCGGGTATGGGGGGGATCGACACAGATACGCAGTATTTT | CASQAGMGGIDTDTQYF
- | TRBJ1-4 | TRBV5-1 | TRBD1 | TGCGCCAGCAGCTTTTTATGGGACAGTGGTGAAAAACTGTTTTTT | CASSFLWDSGEKLFF
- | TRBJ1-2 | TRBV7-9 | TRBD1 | TGTGCCAGCAGCCCCACAGGGGGCGTAGGCTACACCTTC | CASSPTGGVGYTF
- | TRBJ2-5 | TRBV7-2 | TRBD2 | TGTGCCAGCAGCTTAGCGCTAGCGGGGAACCAAGAGACCCAGTACTTC | CASSLALAGNQETQYF
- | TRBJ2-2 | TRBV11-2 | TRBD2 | TGTGCCAGCAGCGCACTAGCGGCTGCGAACACCGGGGAGCTGTTTTTT | CASSALAAANTGELFF
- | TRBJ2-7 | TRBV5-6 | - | TGTGCCAGCAGCTTGGTTTCGTCCTACGAGCAGTACTTC | CASSLVSSYEQYF
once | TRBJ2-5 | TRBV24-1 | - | TGTGCCACCAGTGACCCGACTTACAACCCCTACAGGGAAGAGACCCAGTACTTC | CATSDPTYNPYREETQYF
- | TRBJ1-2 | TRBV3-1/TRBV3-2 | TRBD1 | TGTGCCAGCAGCCAACCCGGGACAGCCTATGGCTACACCTTC | CASSQPGTAYGYTF
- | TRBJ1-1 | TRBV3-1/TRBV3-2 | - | TGTGCCAGCAGCCCGAGAAAGGTGGGGGGTAACGAGGCTTTCTTT | CASSPRKVGGNEAFF
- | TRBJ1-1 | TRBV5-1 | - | TGCGCCAGCAGTCCCGGCCCGGGCACTGAAGCTTTCTTT | CASSPGPGTEAFF
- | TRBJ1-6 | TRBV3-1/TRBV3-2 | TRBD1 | TGTGCCAGCAGGAATACCGGGACAGGGGCTAATTCACCCCTCCACTTT | CASRNTGTGANSPLHF
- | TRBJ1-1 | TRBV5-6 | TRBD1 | TGTGCCAGCAGCCCGGGACAGGGGGACACTGAAGCTTTCTTT | CASSPGQGDTEAFF
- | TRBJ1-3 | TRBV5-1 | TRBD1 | TGCGCCAGCAGCTTGTTTGGGACAGGGAAATCTTCTGGAAACACCATATATTTT | CASSLFGTGKSSGNTIYF
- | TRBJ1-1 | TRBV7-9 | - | TGTGCCAGCAGCTTAGGCGGCCGGACTGAAGCTTTCTTT | CASSLGGRTEAFF
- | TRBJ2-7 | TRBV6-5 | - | TGTGCCAGCAGTTACAGTACTCAAAACTACGAGCAGTACTTC | CASSYSTQNYEQYF
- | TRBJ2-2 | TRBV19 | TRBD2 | TGTGCCAGCGAGCGGGATGGCACCGGGGAGCTGTTTTTT | CASERDGTGELFF
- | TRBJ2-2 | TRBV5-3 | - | TGTGCCAGAAGCCGCTGGGACTGCACCGGGGAGCTGTTTTTT | CARSRWDCTGELFF
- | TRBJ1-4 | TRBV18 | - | TGTGCCAGCTCTCAACGTAGCACAGGGACTAATGAAAAACTGTTTTTT | CASSQRSTGTNEKLFF
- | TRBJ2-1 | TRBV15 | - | TGTGCCACCAGCTTAACCCGACAGGGAGGCTACAATGAGCAGTTCTTC | CATSLTRQGGYNEQFF
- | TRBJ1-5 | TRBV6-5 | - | TGTGCCAGCAGGAGCGGGGCGTTCAGCGATCAGCCCCAGCATTTT | CASRSGAFSDQPQHF
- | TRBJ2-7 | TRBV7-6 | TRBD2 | TGTGCCAGCAGCTCAACGGGACTAGCGGGAGTCTACGAGCAGTACTTC | CASSSTGLAGVYEQYF